The 21 T cell receptor beta chains below all came from one sample that was sequenced in a study of T-cell reconstitution after alpha-beta-depleted transplantation in children (dated by TCRdb to about 2016). In light of the paper, this sample's treatment or condition label describes: allogeneic hematopoietic cell transplantation with graft depleted of TCRalphabeta T cells and CD19 B cells. Library creation used PCR. Instrument used: Illumina HiSeq 2500. To normalize quantification of the TCRbeta repertoire, the TCR libraries were built with molecular barcoding that relied on unique molecular identifiers. TCRdb redid the processing of the public reads, applying fastp at Q25 and MiXCR, and retained in-frame beta chains. Identical CDR3 protein sequences are pooled into one entry, listed with their most common genes and DNA. The sample contains under 300,000 distinct CDR3 sequences, 9.5% to 13% of them found a single time. About a quarter of the sample lies in the top ten.

Sequencing was performed on peripheral blood, taken 180 days after TCRalphabeta/CD19-depleted stem cell transplant. These receptors all come from a male patient aged 2-15 years who had a stem cell transplant for chronic granulomatous disease, so the T cells may come from the graft donor.

Here the CDR3 DNA reads TGTGCCAGCAGCTGGACAGGGCTCTACGAGCAGTACTTC. Translated, it gives CASSWTGLYEQYF. The chain is built from TRBV7-9 and TRBJ2-7, with 8 bases fitting TRBD1. V was pared by 4 bases and J by 3 bases, with 2 bases of the junction left unmatched. There are 13 residues in the CDR3. In germline, CDR1 is SEHNR, CDR2 FQNEAQ (reference sequence).

This clonotype was seen at least ten times. The CDR3 nucleotides are TGTGCCAGCAGCTTAGTGAGGGACAGTTCCTACAATGAGCAGTTCTTC. It encodes CASSLVRDSSYNEQFF. The rearrangement uses TRBV7-6 and TRBJ2-1; 7 positions agree with TRBD1. Germline V gene data show CDR1 as SGHVS and CDR2 as FNYEAQ. V was pared by 1 base and J by 1 base, with 4 bases of the junction left unmatched. The CDR3 loop spans 16 amino acids.

Ten or more counts support this clonotype. The chain employs TRBV7-9 and TRBJ2-7; weak D call: TRBD2 (6 bases). This CDR3 comprises 15 residues. The V end was cut by 1 base, the J end by 4 bases, with 14 bases between. CDR1 SEHNR and CDR2 FQNEAQ come from the germline V gene (reference sequence). The CDR3 region is CASSLDLGGGYEQYF. As DNA, the CDR3 is TGTGCCAGCAGCTTAGACCTCGGCGGAGGGTACGAGCAGTACTTC.

At least ten counts were recorded for this clonotype. This rearrangement joins TRBV4-1 to TRBJ2-7, with 9 positions matching TRBD2. V lost 2 bases and J lost 2; bases outside the gene matches: 7. CDR3 length: 16 residues. Germline loops: CDR1 MGHRA, CDR2 YSYEKL. The CDR3 region is CASSQPPAGGPYEQYF. CDR3 nucleotides: TGCGCCAGCAGCCAACCTCCCGCGGGAGGGCCCTACGAGCAGTACTTC.

This chain links TRBV5-4 with TRBJ2-2; 10 bases map to TRBD1. CDR3 length equals 15 residues. V lost 2 bases and J lost 5; bases outside the gene matches: 3. Germline-derived CDR1 and CDR2 are SGHNT and YYREEE (reference sequence). This CDR3 is CASSLRDRGTGELFF. CDR3 nucleotide sequence: TGTGCCAGCAGCTTAAGGGACAGGGGAACCGGGGAGCTGTTTTTT. Complete variable domain (other parts from reference TRBV5-4 and TRBJ2-2): ETGVTQSPTHLIKTRGQQVTLRCSSQSGHNTVSWYQQALGQGPQFIFQYYREEENGRGNFPPRFSGLQFPNYSSELNVNALELDDSALYLCASSLRDRGTGELFFGEGSRLTVL.

V is TRBV19 and J is TRBJ1-4; 8 bases are a match to TRBD1. V dropped 6 bases and J dropped 10; count of bases not matched to a gene: 16. The CDR3 sequence is 16 residues long. Per the germline V gene, CDR1 is LNHDA and CDR2 is SQIVND (reference sequence). CDR3 DNA sequence: TGTGCCAGTAGCCTGCCAGGGGGCGTTGTTAGTGGAAAACTGTTTTTT. This codes for CASSLPGGVVSGKLFF. Together with reference TRBV19 and TRBJ1-4, the CDR3 gives the full variable domain: DGGITQSPKYLFRKEGQNVTLSCEQNLNHDAMYWYRQDPGQGLRLIYYSQIVNDFQKGDIAEGYSVSREKKESFPLTVTSAQKNPTAFYLCASSLPGGVVSGKLFFGSGTQLSVL.

This clonotype was counted many times. The chain links TRBV11-1 to TRBJ2-7; D is perhaps TRBD2 (5 bases). CDR1 and CDR2 (germline): SGHAT, FQDESV (reference sequence). The germline V and J ends were trimmed by 1 base and 0 bases, with 19 bases remaining between them. The CDR3 is 18 amino acids. The DNA of the CDR3 is TGTGCCAGCAGCTTAGGGGAGATTGAGGGCCCCTTCTCCTACGAGCAGTACTTC. This sequence encodes CASSLGEIEGPFSYEQYF.

This chain links TRBV19 with TRBJ1-5; TRBD1 might be the D (5 bases). The CDR3 runs to 13 residues. CDR1 is LNHDA, CDR2 SQIVND, per germline (reference sequence). V lost 8 bases, J lost 4 bases, and 12 bases lay in between. The CDR3 DNA reads TGTGCCAGTGCTCCGGACACAAATCAGCCCCAGCATTTT. It is translated as CASAPDTNQPQHF.

Remarks on this clonotype: A much larger clone sits a single nucleotide away, making a read error possible. This chain connects TRBV20-1 to TRBJ1-1; D not certain. This CDR3 contains 14 residues. Per germline, CDR1 DFQATT and CDR2 SNEGSKA (reference sequence). V lost 0 bases, J lost 5 bases, and 13 bases lay in between. For the CDR3, the DNA is TGCAGTGCTAGAGATGTCAGGAGGCTGACTGAAGCTTTCTTT. This translates into CSARDVRRLTEAFF.

This clonotype was observed once. A much larger clone sits a single nucleotide away, making a read error possible. This sequence joins TRBV11-1 and TRBJ2-3, with 7 bases matching TRBD2. CDR3 length: 18 amino acids. In germline, CDR1 is SGHAT, CDR2 FQDESV (reference sequence). Germline trimming cut 5 bases from V and 0 bases from J; bases unmatched to any gene: 14. The CDR3 is CASSLSPRLAESTDTQYF. The CDR3 DNA reads TGTGCCAGCAGCCTATCCCCCAGACTAGCCGAAAGCACAGATACGCAGTATTTT.

This clonotype was detected ten times or more. The V gene is TRBV4-1, the J gene TRBJ2-1; 10 bases align to TRBD2. CDR3 length: 20 residues. CDR1 is MGHRA and CDR2 is YSYEKL in the germline V gene. The ends lost 4 bases at V and 0 bases at J; junction bases unmatched: 15. CDR3 in amino acids: CASSPGGSGRARSSYNEQFF. As DNA, the CDR3 is TGCGCCAGCAGCCCTGGCGGGAGCGGGAGGGCCCGTAGCTCCTACAATGAGCAGTTCTTC.

This clonotype was detected a few times. The chain carries TRBV28 and TRBJ2-7; D is undetermined. From germline, CDR1 is MDHEN and CDR2 SYDVKM. The CDR3 sequence is 16 residues long. Trimming removed 6 bases at V and 3 bases at J, with 21 bases between. CDR3 nucleotides: TGTGCCAGCAGCGCCCCCAGGCAAAAAACCTTCTACGAGCAGTACTTC. Its translation: CASSAPRQKTFYEQYF. The full variable domain, with the rest looked up from reference TRBV28 and TRBJ2-7, is DVKVTQSSRYLVKRTGEKVFLECVQDMDHENMFWYRQDPGLGLRLIYFSYDVKMKEKGDIPEGYSVSREKKERFSLILESASTNQTSMYLCASSAPRQKTFYEQYFGPGTRLTVT.

Comments on this clonotype: A much larger clone lies one base from this, so it may be a read error. The rearrangement uses TRBV3-1 and TRBJ2-1; 9 nucleotides align to TRBD2. Germline CDR1 and CDR2: LGHDT and YNNKEL (reference sequence). CDR3 length equals 15 residues. V shed 7 bases and J 4 bases; nucleotides not matched to a gene: 8. The CDR3 region is CASTPSGRLYNEQFF. For the CDR3, the DNA is TGTGCCAGCACCCCAAGCGGGAGGCTTTACAATGAGCAGTTCTTC.

This clonotype was picked up many times. The V and J genes are TRBV7-2 and TRBJ2-7, with a possible D match to TRBD2 (5 bases). The CDR3 is 13 amino acids. V was cut by 5 bases and J by 2 bases, with 10 bases left in between. Per the germline V gene, CDR1 is SGHTA and CDR2 is FQGNSA. CDR3 DNA sequence: TGTGCCAGCAGCACCCGGGAAGCCTACGAGCAGTACTTC. Its translation: CASSTREAYEQYF.

This clonotype was seen ten or more times. J is TRBJ2-2 and V is TRBV18; the D gene is possibly TRBD1 (5 bases). Between the trimmed V and J ends, which lost 3 bases and 1 base, there was a span of 12 bases. In germline, CDR1 is KGHSH, CDR2 LQKENI. CDR3 length: 16 residues. The chain's CDR3 is CASSPRDSLNTGELFF. DNA for the CDR3: TGTGCCAGCTCACCCAGAGACAGCTTGAACACCGGGGAGCTGTTTTTT. Filled out from reference TRBV18 and TRBJ2-2, the complete variable domain reads NAGVMQNPRHLVRRRGQEARLRCSPMKGHSHVYWYRQLPEEGLKFMVYLQKENIIDESGMPKERFSAEFPKEGPSILRIQQVVRGDSAAYFCASSPRDSLNTGELFFGEGSRLTVL.

This clonotype was counted ten times or more. This chain connects TRBV27 to TRBJ1-1; a weak D match, TRBD1 (6 bases). Germline values: CDR1 MNHEY, CDR2 SMNVEV (reference sequence). CDR3 length: 13 residues. The V and J ends lost 3 bases and 7 bases respectively, with 12 bases between them. CDR3 protein: CASSFSGALEAFF. For the CDR3, the DNA is TGTGCCAGCAGTTTCTCGGGGGCCCTTGAAGCTTTCTTT.

This clonotype was seen repeatedly, ten times or more. The V gene is TRBV5-4, the J gene TRBJ2-2, with no clear D. Trimming cost V 2 bases and J 2 bases, with 16 bases left between them. CDR3 size: 17 residues. Germline loops: CDR1 SGHNT, CDR2 YYREEE (reference sequence). The DNA for the CDR3 is TGTGCCAGCAGCTTCGAATTAATGACGACAAACACCGGGGAGCTGTTTTTT. Translation gives CASSFELMTTNTGELFF.

In its sample, this clonotype was seen many times. The gene calls are TRBV20-1 and TRBJ2-7; TRBD1 agrees at 7 bases. CDR1 DFQATT and CDR2 SNEGSKA come from the germline V gene (reference sequence). This CDR3 has 13 residues. V shed 6 bases, J shed 1 base, and the junction held 6 bases outside the gene matches. The CDR3 DNA sequence: TGCAGTGCCCCGGACAGGCCGTCCTACGAGCAGTACTTC. It yields the protein CSAPDRPSYEQYF.

The table lists this clonotype with many counts. The chain links TRBV5-1 to TRBJ2-1; 10 bases map to TRBD2. V lost 6 bases, J lost 3 bases, and 3 bases stayed unmatched. CDR1 and CDR2 from the germline V gene are SGHRS and YFSETQ. The CDR3 runs to 14 residues. This chain's CDR3 is CASKPSGSYNEQFF. The CDR3 DNA reads TGCGCCAGCAAGCCTAGCGGGAGCTACAATGAGCAGTTCTTC.

This chain uses TRBV11-2 with TRBJ1-3; perhaps TRBD1 as D (5 bases). The CDR3 spans 17 residues. The V and J ends lost 0 bases and 0 bases respectively, with 12 bases between them. Germline CDR1 SGHAT, CDR2 FQNNGV. The CDR3 coding sequence is TGTGCCAGCAGCTTAGACTTTGGACATAGCTCTGGAAACACCATATATTTT. Translated: CASSLDFGHSSGNTIYF.

This clonotype was counted at least ten times. This chain uses TRBV20-1 with TRBJ2-7; 11 bases map to TRBD2. Germline V gene data show CDR1 as DFQATT and CDR2 as SNEGSKA (reference sequence). V lost 1 base, J lost 4 bases, and 9 bases stayed unmatched. This CDR3 contains 16 residues. The CDR3 reads CSARGASGRFLYEQYF. CDR3 sequence (DNA): TGCAGTGCTAGAGGGGCTAGCGGGAGGTTTCTGTACGAGCAGTACTTC.